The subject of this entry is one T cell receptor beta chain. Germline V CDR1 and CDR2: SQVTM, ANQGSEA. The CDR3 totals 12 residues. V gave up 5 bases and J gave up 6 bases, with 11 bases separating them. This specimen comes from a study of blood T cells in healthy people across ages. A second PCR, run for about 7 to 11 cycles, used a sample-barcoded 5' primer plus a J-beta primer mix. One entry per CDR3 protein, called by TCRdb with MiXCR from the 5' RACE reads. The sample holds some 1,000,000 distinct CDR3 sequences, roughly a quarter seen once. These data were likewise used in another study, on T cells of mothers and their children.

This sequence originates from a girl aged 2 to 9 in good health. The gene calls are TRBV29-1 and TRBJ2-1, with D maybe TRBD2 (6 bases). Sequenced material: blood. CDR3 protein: CSVIKGGNEQFF. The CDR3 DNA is TGCAGCGTTATAAAGGGAGGCAATGAGCAGTTCTTC.